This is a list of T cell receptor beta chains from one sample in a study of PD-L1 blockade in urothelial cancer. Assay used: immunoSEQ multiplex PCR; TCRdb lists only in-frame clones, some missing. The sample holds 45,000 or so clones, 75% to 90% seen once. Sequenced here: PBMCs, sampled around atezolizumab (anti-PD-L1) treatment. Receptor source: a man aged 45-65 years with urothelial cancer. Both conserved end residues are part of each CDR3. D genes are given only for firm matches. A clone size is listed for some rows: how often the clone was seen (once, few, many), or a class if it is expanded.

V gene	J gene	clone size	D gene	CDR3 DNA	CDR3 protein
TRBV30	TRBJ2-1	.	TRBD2	TGTGCCTGGAGTGGAGCGGGATACAATGAGCAGTTCTTC	CAWSGAGYNEQFF
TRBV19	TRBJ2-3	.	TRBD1	TGTGCCAGTTCCCATCCAATGACAGGGGGCAAAGATACGCAGTATTTT	CASSHPMTGGKDTQYF
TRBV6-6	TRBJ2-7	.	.	TGTGCCAGCAGCCCACCTGGGACTCTCCGGTACGAGCAGTACTTC	CASSPPGTLRYEQYF
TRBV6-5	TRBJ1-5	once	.	TGTGCCAGCAGTTACACAGGGCCTTACGGCAATCAGCCCCAGCATTTT	CASSYTGPYGNQPQHF
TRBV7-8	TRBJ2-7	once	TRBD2	TGTGCCAGCAGCTTAGGACTAGCGGTGGGGCAGTACTTC	CASSLGLAVGQYF
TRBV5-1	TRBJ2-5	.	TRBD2	TGCGCCAGCAGCCAGACTAGCGGGAGTCCAGAGACCCAGTACTTC	CASSQTSGSPETQYF
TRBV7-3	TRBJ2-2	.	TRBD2	TGTGCCATCCACCGGGGGGGGTTAAACACCGGGGAGCTGTTTTTT	CAIHRGGLNTGELFF
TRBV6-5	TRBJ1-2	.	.	TGTGCCAGCAGCCCAGGGTCCGTAGTCTATGGCTACACCTTC	CASSPGSVVYGYTF
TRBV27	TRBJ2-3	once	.	TGTGCCAGCAGTGCCCTCGGGGATACGCAGTATTTT	CASSALGDTQYF
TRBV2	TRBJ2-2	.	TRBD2	TGTGCCAGCACTTGGACTAGCGGGGGCCTGAACACCGGGGAGCTGTTTTTT	CASTWTSGGLNTGELFF
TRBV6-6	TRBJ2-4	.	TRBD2	TGTGCCAGCATGCCCGGGACTAGAAAAAGCATTCAGTACTTC	CASMPGTRKSIQYF
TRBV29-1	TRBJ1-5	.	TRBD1	TGCAGCGCCCGACCAGGGGGCATTGGTCAGCCCCAGCATTTT	CSARPGGIGQPQHF
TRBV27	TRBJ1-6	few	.	TGTGCCAGCAGCCTGTGGGGGGGGCCCCTCCACTTT	CASSLWGGPLHF
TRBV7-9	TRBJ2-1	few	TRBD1	TGTGCCAGCAGCCTGATGACAGGGGGCGACGAGCAGTTCTTC	CASSLMTGGDEQFF
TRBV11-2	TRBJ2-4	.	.	TGTGCCAGCAGCTTCGCCCTCGGGGGGCGCACCAAAAACATTCAGTACTTC	CASSFALGGRTKNIQYF
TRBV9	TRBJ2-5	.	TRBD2	TGTGCCAGCAGCGCAGGACTAGCGGGAGAGACCCAGTACTTC	CASSAGLAGETQYF
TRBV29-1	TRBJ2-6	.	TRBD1	TGCAGCGTTGACTCCGGGACAGGGGGGACTGGGGCCAACGTCCTGACTTTC	CSVDSGTGGTGANVLTF
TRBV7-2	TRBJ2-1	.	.	TGTGCCAGCAGCTTAGTGGCAGGCTCCTACAATGAGCAGTTCTTC	CASSLVAGSYNEQFF
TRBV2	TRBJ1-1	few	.	TGTGCCAGCAGTGAACCAGGGAACACTGAAGCTTTCTTT	CASSEPGNTEAFF
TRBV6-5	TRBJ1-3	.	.	TGTGCCAGCAGTTACTCACCGGGGGGGATCGGAAACACCATATATTTT	CASSYSPGGIGNTIYF
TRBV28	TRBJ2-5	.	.	TGTGCCAGCAGTAGGGGGGGCTCAGAGACCCAGTACTTC	CASSRGGSETQYF
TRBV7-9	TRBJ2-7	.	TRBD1	TGTGCCAGCAGCACCACCGACAGGGACCTCCCTTACGAGCAGTACTTC	CASSTTDRDLPYEQYF
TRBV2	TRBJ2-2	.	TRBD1	TGTGCCAGCAGTCGACAGGGGGCGCAAACCGGGGAGCTGTTTTTT	CASSRQGAQTGELFF
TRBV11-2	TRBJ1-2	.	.	TGTGCCAGCAGCTTAGGCCCAAACAGCTATGGCTACACCTTC	CASSLGPNSYGYTF
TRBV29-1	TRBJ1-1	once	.	TGCAGCGTTGTCCGACACTCGAACACTGAAGCTTTCTTT	CSVVRHSNTEAFF
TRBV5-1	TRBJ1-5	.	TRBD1	TGCGCCAGCAGCCCCGAGGCAGGGGGCACTCAGCCCCAGCATTTT	CASSPEAGGTQPQHF
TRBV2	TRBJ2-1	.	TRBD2	TGTGCCAGCAGTGAAGCTGCTAGCGGGAGCTACAATGAGCAGTTCTTC	CASSEAASGSYNEQFF
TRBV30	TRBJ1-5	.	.	TGTGCCTGGCAGGGACTGCCCAATCAGCCCCAGCATTTT	CAWQGLPNQPQHF
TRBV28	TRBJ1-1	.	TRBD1	TGTGCCAGCAGTCTCCCGGGACAGGGGGTCAGGGTTGAAGCTTTCTTT	CASSLPGQGVRVEAFF
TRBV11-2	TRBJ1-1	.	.	TGTGCCAGCAGCTTAGTATCAGGTTCTGAAGCTTTCTTT	CASSLVSGSEAFF
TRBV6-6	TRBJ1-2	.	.	TGTGCCAGCAGTAAGACAGCTAACTATGGCTACACCTTC	CASSKTANYGYTF
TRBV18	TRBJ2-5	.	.	TGTGCCAGCTCACCGGCCGGGAGTGCCGCAGAGACCCAGTACTTC	CASSPAGSAAETQYF
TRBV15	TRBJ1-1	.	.	TGTGCCACCAGCAGAGATTTGGGCTGGGACACTGAAGCTTTCTTT	CATSRDLGWDTEAFF
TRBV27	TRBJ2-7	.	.	TGTGCCAGCAGTTTCAGTGCAGGGGGGCCGACCTACGAGCAGTACTTC	CASSFSAGGPTYEQYF
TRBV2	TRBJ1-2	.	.	TGTGCCAGCAGTCTTAAACGTCAGAATGGCTACACCTTC	CASSLKRQNGYTF
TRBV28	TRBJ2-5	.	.	TGTGCCAGCAGTTCCTCCTTGGAGACCCAGTACTTC	CASSSSLETQYF
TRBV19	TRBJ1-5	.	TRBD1	TGTGCCAGTAGCCGCGACAGGGATCCGGGGCAGCCCCAGCATTTT	CASSRDRDPGQPQHF
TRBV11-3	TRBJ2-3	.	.	TGTGCCAGCAGCTTAGATGAAAAGAGGGATACGCAGTATTTT	CASSLDEKRDTQYF
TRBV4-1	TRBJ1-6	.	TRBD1	TGCGCCAGCAGACCTCCGGGACAGGGACGGTCACCCCTCCACTTT	CASRPPGQGRSPLHF
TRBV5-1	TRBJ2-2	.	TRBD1	TGCGCCAGCAGCTCGTCCGGGACAGGGGACCCCAGAGACACCGGGGAGCTGTTTTTT	CASSSSGTGDPRDTGELFF
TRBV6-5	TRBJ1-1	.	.	TGTGCCAGCAACTCAAGGGGGACTGAAGCTTTCTTT	CASNSRGTEAFF
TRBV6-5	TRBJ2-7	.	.	TGTGCCAGCTCACGGAGAGAGGGAAACTACGAGCAGTACTTC	CASSRREGNYEQYF
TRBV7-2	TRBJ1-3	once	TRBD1	TGTGCCAGCAGCTTAATTCCAGGGGGCTCTGGAAACACCATATATTTT	CASSLIPGGSGNTIYF
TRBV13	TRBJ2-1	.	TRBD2	TGTGCCAGCAGCACCGGGACTAGTCACTACAATGAGCAGTTCTTC	CASSTGTSHYNEQFF
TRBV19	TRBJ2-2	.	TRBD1	TGTGCCAGTAGGGGCGGGACAGGGGTACGCACCGGGGAGCTGTTTTTT	CASRGGTGVRTGELFF
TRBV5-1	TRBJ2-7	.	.	TGCGCCAGCAGCGCCGGGACTCATTTCTACGAGCAGTACTTC	CASSAGTHFYEQYF
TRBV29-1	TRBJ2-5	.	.	TGCAGCGTTGTCCGGGGCCAAGAGACCCAGTACTTC	CSVVRGQETQYF
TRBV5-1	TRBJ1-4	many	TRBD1	TGCGCCAGCAACCTTGCCGGGACAGTTAATGAAAAACTGTTTTTT	CASNLAGTVNEKLFF
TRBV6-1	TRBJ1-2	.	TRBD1	TGTGCCAGCAGTGAAGGAACAGGGGCCTATGGCTACACCTTC	CASSEGTGAYGYTF
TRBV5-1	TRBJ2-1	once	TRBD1	TGCGCCAGCAGCATTGGACAGGGACACTACAATGAGCAGTTCTTC	CASSIGQGHYNEQFF
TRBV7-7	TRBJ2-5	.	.	TGTGCTAGCAGCTTAGTCGGCGGAATCCAAGAGACCCAGTACTTC	CASSLVGGIQETQYF
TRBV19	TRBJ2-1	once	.	TGTGCCAGTAGTAGTAGTGGGCAGCCTTGGAGGGTGGGATACAATGAGCAGTTCTTC	CASSSSGQPWRVGYNEQFF
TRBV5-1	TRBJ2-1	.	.	TGCGCCAGCAGCTTGGAGGGGATACCCAATGAGCAGTTCTTC	CASSLEGIPNEQFF
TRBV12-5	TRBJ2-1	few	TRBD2	TGTGCTAGTGGTCCGGGGTTGGGAGCGGGGGGGCGGGGGCAGTTCTTC	CASGPGLGAGGRGQFF
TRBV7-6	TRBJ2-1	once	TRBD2	TGTGCCAGCAGCTCCGGGGGGGGAAATTACAATGAGCAGTTCTTC	CASSSGGGNYNEQFF